Described below is a single T cell receptor (beta chain) sequence and its context. The data derive from a study of blood T cell repertoires in COVID-19. Turning to the study itself: The United States, Italy and Spain supplied acute and convalescent COVID-19 samples.

Original data processing: It was from reference gene primer amplification that nucleated cell counts were estimated. Generated by immunoSEQ multiplex PCR, the TCRdb table keeps only in-frame clones and is missing some. V, J and clone size derive from that table, while D and trimming were established from the DNA sequence. This sample has over 250,000 clones, with around 92% found just once. V lost 5 bases and J lost 7; bases outside the gene matches: 7. This CDR3 is built from 15 residues. The V gene's germline CDR1 is MDHEN and CDR2 SYDVKM. The chain uses TRBV28 and TRBJ1-4; 10 bases line up with TRBD1. Sequencing was done on a sample of peripheral blood. The source of this sequence is a person between 18 and 35 years old with COVID-19, enrolled during active disease. The CDR3 region has the DNA TGTGCCAGCAGTCCCCGGACAGGGGGAAGTGAAAAACTGTTTTTT. This sequence encodes CASSPRTGGSEKLFF.